This T cell receptor beta chain was captured by sequencing in a study of cytomegalovirus exposure and HLA in healthy donors. Broader study findings: Versus the approximately 700-donor mean, an Asian-associated ancestry cluster reportedly showed fewer N-insertions in a later analysis.

PCR amplification relied on 60 Vbeta primers (plus 13 Jbeta primers). Profiling relied on immunoSEQ multiplex PCR, and the TCRdb table lists in-frame clones only, not all of them. The table lists 200,000 to 250,000 clones, 76% of them singletons. This clone turned up a few times. Its antigen is not identified. CDR3 length: 14 amino acids. Germline-derived CDR1 and CDR2 are SNHLY and FYNNEI. V lost 2 bases, J lost 7 bases, and 8 bases stayed unmatched. This TCR was sampled from a man in his late teens or twenties in good health and CMV-seronegative. Sequenced: PBMCs. This sequence joins TRBV2 and TRBJ2-7, with 7 bases that match TRBD1. CDR3 sequence: CASSEWGPRGEQYF. In nucleotides, the CDR3 is TGTGCCAGCAGTGAATGGGGGCCCAGGGGGGAGCAGTACTTC.